Reported below is one TCR beta chain. Germline V gene sequence: CDR1 MNHEY, CDR2 SVGAGI. The germline V and J ends were trimmed by 4 bases and 3 bases, with 15 bases remaining between them. The CDR3 consists of 15 residues. This sample is drawn from a study of blood T cell repertoires in COVID-19. Repertoires were generated with immunoSEQ multiplex PCR, while TCRdb's copy carries only in-frame clones and drops some. The sample includes 200,000 to 250,000 clones, 83% of them seen just once. Sequenced input: PBMCs or T cells enriched from blood (not recorded which). The TCR was taken from a woman between 50 and 59 years old who had been exposed to COVID-19. The gene calls are TRBV6-5 and TRBJ1-1, with a weak D call TRBD1 (5 bases). The DNA for the CDR3 is TGTGCCAGCAGTTTAAGGGGTGAAGTTCACACTGAAGCTTTCTTT. It is translated as CASSLRGEVHTEAFF.